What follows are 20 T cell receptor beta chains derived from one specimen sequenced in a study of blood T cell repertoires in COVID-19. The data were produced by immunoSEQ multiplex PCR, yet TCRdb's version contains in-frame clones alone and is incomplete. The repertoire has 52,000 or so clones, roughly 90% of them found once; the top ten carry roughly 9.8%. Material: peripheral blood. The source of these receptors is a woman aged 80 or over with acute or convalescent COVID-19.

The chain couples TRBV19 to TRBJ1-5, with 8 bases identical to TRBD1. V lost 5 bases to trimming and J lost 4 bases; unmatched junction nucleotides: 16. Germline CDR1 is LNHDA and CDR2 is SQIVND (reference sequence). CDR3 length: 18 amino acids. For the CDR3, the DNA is TGTGCCAGTAGTCTAAGCGCGGTCGCGCAGGGGGCGAATCAGCCCCAGCATTTT. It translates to CASSLSAVAQGANQPQHF. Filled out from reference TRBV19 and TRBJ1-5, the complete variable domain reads DGGITQSPKYLFRKEGQNVTLSCEQNLNHDAMYWYRQDPGQGLRLIYYSQIVNDFQKGDIAEGYSVSREKKESFPLTVTSAQKNPTAFYLCASSLSAVAQGANQPQHFGDGTRLSIL.

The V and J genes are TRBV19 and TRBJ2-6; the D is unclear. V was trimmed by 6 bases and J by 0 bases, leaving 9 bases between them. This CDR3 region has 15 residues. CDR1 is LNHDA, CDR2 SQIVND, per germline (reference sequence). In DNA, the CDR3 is TGTGCCAGTAGAGCTCCATACTCTGGGGCCAACGTCCTGACTTTC. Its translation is CASRAPYSGANVLTF.

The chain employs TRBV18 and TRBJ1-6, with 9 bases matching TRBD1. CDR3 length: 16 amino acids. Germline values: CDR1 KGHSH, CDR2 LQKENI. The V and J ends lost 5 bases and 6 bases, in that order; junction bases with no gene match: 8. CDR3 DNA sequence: TGTGCCAGCTCAACCACGCCGGGACAGGGTAATTCACCCCTCCACTTT. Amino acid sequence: CASSTTPGQGNSPLHF.

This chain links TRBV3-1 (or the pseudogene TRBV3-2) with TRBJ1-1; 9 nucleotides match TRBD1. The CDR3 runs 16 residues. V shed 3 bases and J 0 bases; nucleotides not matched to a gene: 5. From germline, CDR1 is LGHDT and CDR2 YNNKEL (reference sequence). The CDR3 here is CASSQGTGMMNTEAFF. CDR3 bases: TGTGCCAGCAGCCAGGGGACAGGGATGATGAACACTGAAGCTTTCTTT.

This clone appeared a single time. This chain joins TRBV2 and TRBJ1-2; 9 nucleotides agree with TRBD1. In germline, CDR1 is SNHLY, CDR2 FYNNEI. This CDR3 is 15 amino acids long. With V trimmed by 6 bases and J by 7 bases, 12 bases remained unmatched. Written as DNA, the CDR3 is TGTGCCAGCAGGCGCCAAGGGACAGGGTCGGGTGGCTACACCTTC. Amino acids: CASRRQGTGSGGYTF.

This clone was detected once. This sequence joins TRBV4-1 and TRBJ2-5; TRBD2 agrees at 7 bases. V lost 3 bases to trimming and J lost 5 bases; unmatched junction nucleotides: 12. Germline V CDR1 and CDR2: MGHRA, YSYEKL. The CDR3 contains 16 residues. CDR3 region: CASSQISGGSWETQYF. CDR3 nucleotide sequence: TGCGCCAGCAGCCAGATTAGCGGCGGGAGCTGGGAGACCCAGTACTTC.

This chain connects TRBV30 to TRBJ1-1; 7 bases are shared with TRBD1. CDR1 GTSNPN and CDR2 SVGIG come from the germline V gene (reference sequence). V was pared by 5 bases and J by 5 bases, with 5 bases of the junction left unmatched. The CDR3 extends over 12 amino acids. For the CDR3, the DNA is TGTGCCTGGCAAGGGGGCCTAACTGAAGCTTTCTTT. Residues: CAWQGGLTEAFF.

The CDR3 bases are TGTGCCAGCAGCCCAGCCGGGACAGGGGATTCACCCCTCCACTTT. Protein: CASSPAGTGDSPLHF. This chain joins TRBV7-2 and TRBJ1-6; TRBD1 matches 10 bases. CDR1 is SGHTA, CDR2 FQGNSA, per germline. V was clipped by 5 bases and J by 8 bases; unmatched bases: 6. The CDR3 contains 15 residues.

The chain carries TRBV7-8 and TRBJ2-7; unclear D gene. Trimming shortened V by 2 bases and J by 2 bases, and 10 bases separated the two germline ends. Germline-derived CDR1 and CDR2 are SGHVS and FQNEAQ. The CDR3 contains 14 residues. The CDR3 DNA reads TGTGCCAGCAGCTTATTTGGGCTCACCTACGAGCAGTACTTC. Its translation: CASSLFGLTYEQYF.

CDR3 loop: CAWKERGTEAFF. For the CDR3, the DNA is TGTGCCTGGAAGGAGAGAGGCACTGAAGCTTTCTTT. The V gene is TRBV30, the J gene TRBJ1-1; no definite D call. V lost 4 bases and J lost 4, with 10 bases in between. CDR3 length equals 12 residues. Germline-derived CDR1 and CDR2 are GTSNPN and SVGIG (reference sequence). The whole variable domain, remainder taken from reference TRBV30 and TRBJ1-1, is SQTIHQWPATLVQPVGSPLSLECTVEGTSNPNLYWYRQAAGRGLQLLFYSVGIGQISSEVPQNLSASRPQDRQFILSSKKLLLSDSGFYLCAWKERGTEAFFGQGTRLTVV.

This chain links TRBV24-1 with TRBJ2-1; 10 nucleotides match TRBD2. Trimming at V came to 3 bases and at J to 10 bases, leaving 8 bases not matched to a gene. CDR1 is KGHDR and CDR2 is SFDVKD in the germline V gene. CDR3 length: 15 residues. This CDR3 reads CATSDRASGSFEQFF. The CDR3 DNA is TGTGCCACCAGTGATCGTGCTAGCGGGAGCTTCGAGCAGTTCTTC.

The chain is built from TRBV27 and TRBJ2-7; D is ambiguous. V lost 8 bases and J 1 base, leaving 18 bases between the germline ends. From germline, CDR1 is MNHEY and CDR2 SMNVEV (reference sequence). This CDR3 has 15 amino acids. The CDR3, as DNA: TGTGCCAGCTCGGTCTTGGGCCGTGCGTCCTACGAGCAGTACTTC. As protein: CASSVLGRASYEQYF.

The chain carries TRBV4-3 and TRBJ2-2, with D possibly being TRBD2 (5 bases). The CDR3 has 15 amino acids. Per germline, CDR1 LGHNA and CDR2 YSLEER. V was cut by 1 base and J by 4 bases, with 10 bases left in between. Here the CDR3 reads CASSQASRGTGELFF. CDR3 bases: TGCGCCAGCAGCCAAGCTAGCCGGGGCACCGGGGAGCTGTTTTTT.

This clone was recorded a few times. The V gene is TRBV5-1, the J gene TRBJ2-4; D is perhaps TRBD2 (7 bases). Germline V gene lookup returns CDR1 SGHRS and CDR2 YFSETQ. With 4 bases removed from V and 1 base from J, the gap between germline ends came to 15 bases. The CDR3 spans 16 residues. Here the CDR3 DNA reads TGCGCCAGCAGCGAAGAGGGCGGGGGCGCCAAAAACATTCAGTACTTC. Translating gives CASSEEGGGAKNIQYF.

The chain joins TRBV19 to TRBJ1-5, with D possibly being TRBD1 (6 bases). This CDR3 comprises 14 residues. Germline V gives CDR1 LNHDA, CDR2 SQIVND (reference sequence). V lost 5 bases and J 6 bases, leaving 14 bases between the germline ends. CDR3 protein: CASSVQGLGQPQHF. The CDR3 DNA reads TGTGCCAGTAGTGTACAGGGATTGGGTCAGCCCCAGCATTTT.

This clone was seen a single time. CDR3 sequence: CASSQDLAGYNEQFF. The CDR3 DNA is TGCGCCAGCAGCCAAGATCTAGCGGGCTACAATGAGCAGTTCTTC. The genes are TRBV4-1 and TRBJ2-1; 8 nucleotides align to TRBD2. V lost 0 bases and J lost 3; bases outside the gene matches: 1. The CDR3 loop spans 15 amino acids. Germline V CDR1 and CDR2: MGHRA, YSYEKL.

Here the CDR3 reads CASSEMGTPGANVLTF. DNA for the CDR3: TGTGCCAGCAGTGAAATGGGGACTCCTGGGGCCAACGTCCTGACTTTC. The genes are TRBV6-1 and TRBJ2-6; D possibly corresponds to TRBD2 (6 bases). V lost 2 bases and J 2 bases, leaving 10 bases between the germline ends. Germline V gives CDR1 MNHNS, CDR2 SASEGT. The CDR3 contains 16 residues.

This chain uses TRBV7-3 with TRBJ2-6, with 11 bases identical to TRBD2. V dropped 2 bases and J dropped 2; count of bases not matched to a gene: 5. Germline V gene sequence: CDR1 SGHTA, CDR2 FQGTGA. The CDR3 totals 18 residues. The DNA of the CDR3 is TGTGCCAGCAGCTTATTAGTAGCGGGAGGGGCTGGGGCCAACGTCCTGACTTTC. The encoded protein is CASSLLVAGGAGANVLTF. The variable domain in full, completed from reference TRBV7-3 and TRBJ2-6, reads GAGVSQTPSNKVTEKGKYVELRCDPISGHTALYWYRQSLGQGPEFLIYFQGTGAADDSGLPNDRFFAVRPEGSVSTLKIQRTERGDSAVYLCASSLLVAGGAGANVLTFGAGSRLTVL.

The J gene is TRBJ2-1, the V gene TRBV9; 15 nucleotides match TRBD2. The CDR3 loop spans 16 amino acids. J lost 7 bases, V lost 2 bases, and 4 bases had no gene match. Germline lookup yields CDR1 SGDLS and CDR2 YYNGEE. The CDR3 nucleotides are TGTGCCAGCAGCGTCACCGGGACTAGCGGGAGGAATGAGCAGTTCTTC. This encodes CASSVTGTSGRNEQFF.

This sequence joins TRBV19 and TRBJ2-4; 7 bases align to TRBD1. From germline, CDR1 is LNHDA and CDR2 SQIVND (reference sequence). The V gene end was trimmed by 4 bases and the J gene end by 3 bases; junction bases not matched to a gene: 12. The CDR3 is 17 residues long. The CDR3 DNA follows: TGTGCCAGTAGTAAGGGCCGGGACAGCCTTATCAAAAACATTCAGTACTTC. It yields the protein CASSKGRDSLIKNIQYF.